Below, one T cell receptor beta chain is given with its context. Its antigen is as yet unknown. The sample is drawn from a study of a mutant IDH1 vaccine in newly diagnosed glioma. On the study more broadly: Initiation of the vaccine course occurred 4-6 weeks after radiotherapy alone, or alongside temozolomide cycles. Earlier therapy was either radiotherapy, temozolomide, or both, and most got both.

Time point reported: week 47, end of study. All doses held 300 ug of mutant IDH1 20-mer peptide, with topical imiquimod. Some clones are missing from TCRdb's copy, which holds only in-frame ones; the method was immunoSEQ multiplex PCR. The table lists tens of thousands of clones, approximately 64% of them singletons, with 4% to 6% in the top ten. The CDR3 has 14 amino acids. Germline lookup yields CDR1 LNHNV and CDR2 YYDKDF (reference sequence). Trimming took off 2 bases at V and 4 bases at J, with 10 bases between the two ends. The TCR comes from a man aged 40-55 years with glioma. Some clones in this sample may be carry-over from other donors' samples. V is TRBV15 and J is TRBJ2-3; D possibly corresponds to TRBD1 (6 bases). The sample in question was peripheral blood mononuclear cells (PBMCs), obtained from a glioma patient whose treatment included an IDH1 peptide vaccine. CDR3 sequence (DNA): TGTGCCACCAGCAGAAGATACAGGGCAGATACGCAGTATTTT. Translating gives CATSRRYRADTQYF.